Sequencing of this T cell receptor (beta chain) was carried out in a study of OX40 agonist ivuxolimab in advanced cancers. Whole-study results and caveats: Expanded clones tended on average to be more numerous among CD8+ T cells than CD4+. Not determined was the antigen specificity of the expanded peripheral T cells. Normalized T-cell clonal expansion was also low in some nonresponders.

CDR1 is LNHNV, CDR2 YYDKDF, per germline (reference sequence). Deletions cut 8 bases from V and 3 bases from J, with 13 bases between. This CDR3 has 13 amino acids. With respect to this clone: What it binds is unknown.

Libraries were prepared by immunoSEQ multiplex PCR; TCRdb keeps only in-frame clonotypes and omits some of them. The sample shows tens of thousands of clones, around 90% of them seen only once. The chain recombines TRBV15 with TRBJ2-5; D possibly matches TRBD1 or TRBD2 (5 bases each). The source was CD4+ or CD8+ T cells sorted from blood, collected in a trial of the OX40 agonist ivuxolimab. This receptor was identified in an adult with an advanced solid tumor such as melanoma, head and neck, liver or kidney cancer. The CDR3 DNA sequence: TGTGCCACCGCGTATGGGACGGAAGAGACCCAGTACTTC. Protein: CATAYGTEETQYF.